The rows below give T cell receptor beta chains drawn from one sample of a study of beta chain features in type 1 diabetes. Data came from immunoSEQ multiplex PCR; TCRdb stores just in-frame clones and leaves some out. The repertoire holds roughly 300,000 clones, with about a tenth as singletons. Sequencing was carried out using central memory CD4+ T cells from blood. These receptors were obtained from a man aged 30-40 years with type 1 diabetes. Both conserved end residues are part of each CDR3. The order of the fields is J gene, D gene, V gene, clone size, CDR3 protein, CDR3 DNA. D genes are given only for firm matches. Clone size is stated in some rows and not others, as once, few, many or a class when expanded.

J: TRBJ2-5; D: TRBD1; V: TRBV7-2; size: -; CDR3: CASSSADRARPQYF; DNA: TGTGCCAGCAGCTCTGCGGACAGGGCCAGGCCCCAGTACTTC
J: TRBJ1-1; D: -; V: TRBV20-1; size: few; CDR3: CSANWGYEAFF; DNA: TGCAGTGCTAACTGGGGGTACGAAGCTTTCTTT
J: TRBJ2-1; D: -; V: TRBV9; size: -; CDR3: CASSVGKSYNEQFF; DNA: TGTGCCAGCAGCGTCGGGAAGTCCTACAATGAGCAGTTCTTC
J: TRBJ1-2; D: -; V: TRBV7-9; size: -; CDR3: CASSPIEGTNGYTF; DNA: TGTGCCAGCAGTCCTATAGAGGGGACTAATGGCTACACCTTC
J: TRBJ2-6; D: -; V: TRBV7-2; size: -; CDR3: CASSRQVGGANVLTF; DNA: TGTGCCAGCAGCAGACAGGTTGGTGGGGCCAACGTCCTGACTTTC
J: TRBJ1-5; D: TRBD1; V: TRBV28; size: few; CDR3: CASSGQGVTQPQHF; DNA: TGTGCCAGCAGTGGACAGGGGGTGACTCAGCCCCAGCATTTT
J: TRBJ2-1; D: -; V: TRBV19; size: -; CDR3: CASSISPTYNEQFF; DNA: TGTGCCAGTAGTATAAGCCCGACCTACAATGAGCAGTTCTTC
J: TRBJ2-3; D: -; V: TRBV29-1; size: few; CDR3: CSVVIQRSTDTQYF; DNA: TGCAGCGTTGTAATCCAGAGGAGCACAGATACGCAGTATTTT
J: TRBJ1-5; D: -; V: TRBV6-1; size: -; CDR3: CGAEGDSNQPQHF; DNA: TGTGGGGCAGAAGGGGATAGCAATCAGCCCCAGCATTTT
J: TRBJ2-3; D: TRBD2; V: TRBV4-1; size: -; CDR3: CASSQDRGTSGGDTQYF; DNA: TGCGCCAGCAGCCAAGATCGCGGGACTAGCGGGGGAGATACGCAGTATTTT
J: TRBJ2-7; D: -; V: TRBV18; size: few; CDR3: CASSLGQSSYEQYF; DNA: TGTGCCAGCTCCCTCGGACAGTCAAGCTACGAGCAGTACTTC
J: TRBJ2-7; D: -; V: TRBV6-5; size: -; CDR3: CASSYTGEQYF; DNA: TGTGCCAGCAGTTATACGGGTGAGCAGTACTTC
J: TRBJ2-3; D: TRBD1; V: TRBV5-1; size: -; CDR3: CASSVGQDVDTQYF; DNA: TGCGCCAGCAGCGTCGGACAGGATGTGGATACGCAGTATTTT
J: TRBJ1-1; D: -; V: TRBV2; size: few; CDR3: CASRTGGPEAFF; DNA: TGTGCCAGCAGGACCGGGGGTCCTGAAGCTTTCTTT
J: TRBJ2-1; D: TRBD2; V: TRBV7-2; size: -; CDR3: CASSLSIAGVHEQFF; DNA: TGTGCCAGCAGCTTATCGATAGCGGGGGTACATGAGCAGTTCTTC
J: TRBJ2-5; D: -; V: TRBV5-1; size: few; CDR3: CASSWSPEETQYF; DNA: TGCGCCAGCAGCTGGTCCCCGGAGGAGACCCAGTACTTC
J: TRBJ1-3; D: -; V: TRBV9; size: -; CDR3: CASSDSSSGNTIYF; DNA: TGTGCCAGCAGCGACAGCAGCTCTGGAAACACCATATATTTT
J: TRBJ1-6; D: -; V: TRBV5-6; size: -; CDR3: CASSAQLDNSPLHF; DNA: TGTGCCAGCAGCGCACAGCTTGATAATTCACCCCTCCACTTT
J: TRBJ2-3; D: -; V: TRBV7-2; size: -; CDR3: CASSLRAQGRTDTQYF; DNA: TGTGCCAGCAGCTTAAGAGCCCAGGGGAGGACAGATACGCAGTATTTT
J: TRBJ1-4; D: -; V: TRBV4-2; size: -; CDR3: CASSQDSASYEKLFF; DNA: TGTGCCAGCAGCCAAGATTCAGCCTCCTATGAAAAACTGTTTTTT
J: TRBJ1-3; D: TRBD1; V: TRBV7-2; size: -; CDR3: CASSLVGTAGNTIYF; DNA: TGTGCCAGCAGCTTAGTGGGGACAGCTGGAAACACCATATATTTT
J: TRBJ2-5; D: -; V: TRBV5-6; size: few; CDR3: CASSSIPGETQYF; DNA: TGTGCCAGCAGCTCTATACCTGGGGAGACCCAGTACTTC
J: TRBJ2-2; D: -; V: TRBV19; size: -; CDR3: CASSIAGNTGELFF; DNA: TGTGCCAGTAGTATAGCCGGGAACACCGGGGAGCTGTTTTTT
J: TRBJ2-5; D: -; V: TRBV28; size: -; CDR3: CASSQAGETQYF; DNA: TGTGCCAGCAGTCAAGCGGGAGAGACCCAGTACTTC
J: TRBJ2-7; D: TRBD1; V: TRBV11-2; size: few; CDR3: CASSLMRPGTGGDEQYF; DNA: TGTGCCAGCAGCCTTATGCGTCCCGGGACAGGGGGCGACGAGCAGTACTTC
J: TRBJ2-7; D: -; V: TRBV5-5; size: many; CDR3: CASSASRLRGGEQYF; DNA: TGTGCCAGCAGCGCCTCACGGCTTAGGGGAGGCGAGCAGTACTTC
J: TRBJ2-7; D: -; V: TRBV7-2; size: few; CDR3: CASSLSTGLPYEQYF; DNA: TGTGCCAGCAGCTTAAGTACGGGACTTCCTTACGAGCAGTACTTC
J: TRBJ1-1; D: -; V: TRBV11-2; size: -; CDR3: CASSPRYTNTEAFF; DNA: TGTGCCAGCAGCCCGAGATACACCAACACTGAAGCTTTCTTT
J: TRBJ1-1; D: TRBD1; V: TRBV5-1; size: -; CDR3: CASSSTGGRNTEAFF; DNA: TGCGCCAGCAGCTCGACAGGGGGACGAAACACTGAAGCTTTCTTT
J: TRBJ1-5; D: -; V: TRBV10-2; size: few; CDR3: CASSESAGYNQPQHF; DNA: TGCGCCAGCAGTGAGTCTGCCGGATACAATCAGCCCCAGCATTTT
J: TRBJ2-3; D: TRBD2; V: TRBV4-3; size: many; CDR3: CASSQDPGGSGAYTDTQYF; DNA: TGCGCCAGCAGCCAAGACCCCGGCGGTAGCGGGGCCTACACAGATACGCAGTATTTT
J: TRBJ1-1; D: -; V: TRBV9; size: many; CDR3: CASSVAAQLGTEAFF; DNA: TGTGCCAGCAGCGTAGCTGCACAGTTGGGAACTGAAGCTTTCTTT